This T cell receptor beta chain was documented in a study of human T cells and chemical hapten exposure. Turning to the study itself: While the roughly 22-week study was under way, patients received diphenylcyclopropenone on the scalp every week. TCR yields per sample varied mostly from small pooled library volume differences.

MiXCR was run by TCRdb on the RACE reads, yielding one entry per CDR3 protein. Among about 80,000 distinct CDR3 sequences listed, 11% to 15% were seen once. The time point denotes: pre-sensitization, week 0. The treatment is: therapeutic diphenylcyclopropenone sensitization with weekly scalp DPC. Ahead of each patch test application, blood was drawn. The CDR3 is 13 amino acids. The V gene lost 4 bases and the J gene lost 6 bases, with 11 bases spanning the gap. CDR1 is MNHEY and CDR2 is SMNVEV in the germline V gene (reference sequence). The sequence derives from a woman in her fifties or sixties with alopecia areata. Some clones in this sample may be carry-over from other donors' samples. The source was whole blood, collected in connection with sensitization to the hapten diphenylcyclopropenone (DPC). V usage is TRBV27 and J usage is TRBJ2-3; D call uncertain. The CDR3 sequence: CASSSNLVDTQYF. In DNA, the CDR3 is TGTGCCAGCAGTTCCAACTTAGTCGATACGCAGTATTTT.